The TCR beta chain described here comes from a study of T cell responses to AZD1222 COVID-19 vaccine. Whole-study findings and limits: Donors skewed white British and female; clonal diversity was possibly underestimated. A rise in Spike-specific TCR breadth and depth followed two AZD1222 doses.

Sequencing used immunoSEQ multiplex PCR; TCRdb keeps in-frame clones, though not all of them. This table holds around 160,000 clones, around 90% found once. Of note for this clone: Its antigen remains unknown.

Sequencing used peripheral blood, obtained on day 0 of AZD1222 vaccination. The clonotype originates from an adult in good health.

CDR3 DNA sequence: TGTGCCAGCAGCCAAGATTACGAGCAGTACTTC. As protein: CASSQDYEQYF. V and J are TRBV3-1 (or the pseudogene TRBV3-2) and TRBJ2-7; D uncertain. The germline V gene encodes CDR1 LGHDT and CDR2 YNNKEL (reference sequence). The CDR3 totals 11 residues. The ends were cut back, 0 bases at V and 4 bases at J, with 1 base in the middle.